The next 26 T cell receptor beta chains were all read from a single sample in a study of T cells in Graves' hyperthyroidism and ophthalmopathy. TCR beta CDR3 regions were amplified from RNA. Carried out on the TCR CDR3, a first-round RT-PCR used the HTBI primer set. TCRdb ran MiXCR on the multiplex PCR reads and lists one entry per CDR3 protein. The data hold around 350,000 distinct CDR3 sequences, with roughly 13% observed a single time. The specimen was blood. These receptors all come from a woman aged 18-30 years with Graves' hyperthyroidism.

This clonotype was detected a few times. A much larger clone lies one base from this, so it may be a read error. This chain connects TRBV12-3 or TRBV12-4 to TRBJ2-5; D may be TRBD2 (6 bases). The CDR3 sequence is 14 residues long. The CDR3 reads CASSSLGLQEAQYF. As DNA, the CDR3 is TGTGCCAGCAGTTCATTGGGACTTCAAGAGGCCCAGTACTTC.

The chain couples TRBV7-9 to TRBJ1-5; D not resolved. Between the trimmed V and J ends, which lost 2 bases and 6 bases, there was a span of 8 bases. Germline CDR1 is SEHNR and CDR2 is FQNEAQ (reference sequence). CDR3 length: 13 amino acids. DNA of the CDR3: TGTGCCAGCAGCTTAAATGGGGTTCAGCCCCAGCATTTT. Its protein product is CASSLNGVQPQHF.

At least ten counts were recorded for this clonotype. The rearrangement uses TRBV6-2 or TRBV6-3 and TRBJ2-3, with D maybe TRBD1 (5 bases). The CDR3 is 14 residues long. V gave up 4 bases and J gave up 4 bases, with 12 bases separating them. Per germline, CDR1 MNHEY and CDR2 SVGEGT. CDR3 protein: CASSSDLGPDTQYF. The CDR3 bases are TGTGCCAGCAGTTCAGACTTGGGGCCAGATACGCAGTATTTT.

This clonotype was counted between two and nine times. The chain recombines TRBV27 with TRBJ2-2, with D perhaps TRBD2 (6 bases). Trimming removed 6 bases at V and 6 bases at J, with 11 bases between. Germline V gene data show CDR1 as MNHEY and CDR2 as SMNVEV (reference sequence). The CDR3 sequence is 13 residues long. The CDR3 sequence is CASSTSGAGELFF. The CDR3 nucleotides read TGTGCCAGCAGCACATCGGGGGCCGGGGAGCTGTTTTTT.

In regard to this clonotype: This may arise from a read error, as a much more abundant clone is one base away. The chain joins TRBV2 to TRBJ2-1; D could derive from TRBD1 or TRBD2 (6 bases each). The CDR3 contains 15 residues. Trimming took off 6 bases at V and 5 bases at J, with 17 bases between the two ends. CDR1 SNHLY and CDR2 FYNNEI come from the germline V gene. The CDR3 loop reads CASSAIGGRNNEQFF. DNA for the CDR3: TGTGCCAGCAGCGCGATAGGGGGGAGAAACAATGAGCAGTTCTTC.

The table lists this clonotype with many counts. The rearrangement joins TRBV3-1 to TRBJ2-5; 7 bases agree with TRBD1. V lost 0 bases and J lost 0; bases outside the gene matches: 7. Germline V gives CDR1 LGHDT, CDR2 YNNKEL (reference sequence). The CDR3 is 17 amino acids. Here the CDR3 DNA reads TGTGCCAGCAGCCAAGACATACAGGGGCCGTACCAAGAGACCCAGTACTTC. Protein sequence: CASSQDIQGPYQETQYF.

This sequence joins TRBV6-6 and TRBJ2-7; 9 bases align to TRBD1. V trimming: 0 bases; J trimming: 9 bases; junction bases outside the gene matches: 9. Germline V gives CDR1 MNHNY, CDR2 SVGAGI (reference sequence). The CDR3 covers 15 residues. Written as DNA, the CDR3 is TGTGCCAGCAGTTACTCGGGGGACAGGGTTCCTGCGCAGTACTTC. Translating it yields CASSYSGDRVPAQYF.

The V call is TRBV2, the J call TRBJ2-2; D unclear. The CDR3 is 16 amino acids. Germline V gene lookup returns CDR1 SNHLY and CDR2 FYNNEI. Trimming stripped 3 bases from V and 4 bases from J, with 15 bases between. CDR3 protein: CASSDTTQLGTGELFF. Here the CDR3 DNA reads TGTGCCAGCAGTGATACAACCCAACTTGGCACCGGGGAGCTGTTTTTT. Based on the CDR3 plus reference TRBV2 and TRBJ2-2, the full variable domain is EPEVTQTPSHQVTQMGQEVILRCVPISNHLYFYWYRQILGQKVEFLVSFYNNEISEKSEIFDDQFSVERPDGSNFTLKIRSTKLEDSAMYFCASSDTTQLGTGELFFGEGSRLTVL.

This clonotype was picked up one time. This sequence joins TRBV20-1 and TRBJ1-6; 8 bases align to TRBD1. Per germline, CDR1 DFQATT and CDR2 SNEGSKA (reference sequence). The V gene end was trimmed by 4 bases and the J gene end by 8 bases; junction bases not matched to a gene: 10. CDR3 length: 15 residues. CDR3 sequence: CSAIPGGAGDSPLHF. The CDR3 coding sequence is TGCAGTGCTATACCAGGGGGCGCGGGAGATTCACCCCTCCACTTT.

The CDR3 coding sequence is TGTGCCAGCAGCCACCAACACAACAGGGTTTTCTTT. This encodes CASSHQHNRVFF. V and J are TRBV5-8 and TRBJ1-1; possibly TRBD1 for D (6 bases). CDR1 is SGHTS, CDR2 YDEGEE, per germline. The CDR3 extends over 12 amino acids. Trimming removed 4 bases at V and 13 bases at J, with 17 bases between.

The table lists this clonotype with many counts. The rearrangement joins TRBV5-8 to TRBJ2-5; tentative D call: TRBD2 (5 bases). From germline, CDR1 is SGHTS and CDR2 YDEGEE. This CDR3 spans 16 amino acids. Trimming took 0 bases from V and 0 from J, leaving 12 bases between them. The CDR3 here is CASSLADSSNQETQYF. CDR3 in DNA: TGTGCCAGCAGCTTGGCCGATTCTAGCAACCAAGAGACCCAGTACTTC.

This clonotype has a count of ten or more. A read error may be the cause here, since a much bigger clone is one base away. The chain uses TRBV12-3 or TRBV12-4 and TRBJ2-7; 7 bases map to TRBD1. Unmatched junction bases numbered 5, after V lost 6 bases and J lost 3 bases. The CDR3 loop spans 13 amino acids. The CDR3 DNA follows: TGTGCCAGCAGCCGACAGGGTATCTACGAGCAGTACTTC. The encoded protein is CASSRQGIYEQYF.

This chain connects TRBV6-2 or TRBV6-3 to TRBJ1-5; D is perhaps TRBD1 (5 bases). The CDR3 runs 14 residues. The V end lost 6 bases, the J end lost 5 bases, and 14 bases lay between the germline ends. In germline, CDR1 is MNHEY, CDR2 SVGEGT. The CDR3 region has the DNA TGTGCCAGCAGGTCGGACAATCGACATCAGCCCCAGCATTTT. Its translation: CASRSDNRHQPQHF.

In the case of this clonotype: At one of its ends the junction is not consistent with the germline gene, which may arise from a read error. The J gene is TRBJ1-2, the V gene TRBV29-1; no clear D. The germline gives CDR1 SQVTM, CDR2 ANQGSEA. The CDR3 spans 12 residues. CDR3 DNA: TGCAACGTTGAAACCGACTACTATGGCTACACCTTC. This translates into CNVETDYYGYTF.

This clonotype was counted many times. The chain recombines TRBV29-1 with TRBJ2-3; 10 bases match TRBD2. V was clipped by 7 bases and J by 4 bases; unmatched bases: 20. There are 18 residues in the CDR3. Germline V CDR1 and CDR2: SQVTM, ANQGSEA. CDR3 sequence reads: CSGVVLSGRGYSSDTQYF. CDR3 DNA sequence: TGCAGCGGAGTGGTCCTAAGCGGGAGGGGATACAGCTCAGATACGCAGTATTTT.

This clonotype was counted ten times or more. The chain combines TRBV6-5 with TRBJ1-6; no reliable D call. Trimming shortened V by 0 bases and J by 4 bases, and 10 bases separated the two germline ends. This CDR3 region has 16 residues. Germline V gene sequence: CDR1 MNHEY, CDR2 SVGAGI. CDR3 coding DNA: TGTGCCAGCAGTTACTCGAGGGTAGGGTATAATTCACCCCTCCACTTT. As protein: CASSYSRVGYNSPLHF.

The genes are TRBV20-1 and TRBJ2-3, with 7 bases that match TRBD2. CDR3 size: 15 residues. Germline V lookup: CDR1 DFQATT, CDR2 SNEGSKA (reference sequence). V gave up 6 bases and J gave up 3 bases; unmatched junction bases: 12. The CDR3, as DNA: TGCAGTGCCCTGTTGGCGGGAGTGCTTACAGATACGCAGTATTTT. Translated, it gives CSALLAGVLTDTQYF.

This clonotype was detected ten times or more. The chain uses TRBV29-1 and TRBJ1-5; 9 bases map to TRBD1. Germline trimming cut 6 bases from V and 1 base from J; bases unmatched to any gene: 7. CDR1 SQVTM and CDR2 ANQGSEA come from the germline V gene. This CDR3 region has 15 residues. The CDR3 reads CSVTQGAGSNQPQHF. As DNA, the CDR3 is TGCAGCGTCACACAGGGGGCGGGAAGCAATCAGCCCCAGCATTTT.

At least ten counts were recorded for this clonotype. This chain connects TRBV5-1 to TRBJ2-1; 9 nucleotides agree with TRBD2. The germline V gene encodes CDR1 SGHRS and CDR2 YFSETQ. The length of the CDR3 is 14 residues. Losses at the gene ends were 0 bases for V and 5 bases for J; bases not matched to a gene: 0. The CDR3 DNA reads as TGCGCCAGCAGCTTGGGACTAGCGGACAATGAGCAGTTCTTC. It yields the protein CASSLGLADNEQFF.

This clonotype was seen more than once but under ten times. This could be a read error, since a much larger clone is one nucleotide away. The V and J genes are TRBV6-2 or TRBV6-3 and TRBJ2-3; a possible D gene is TRBD1 (6 bases). Germline lookup yields CDR1 MNHEY and CDR2 SVGEGT. The CDR3 runs to 17 residues. CDR3 region: CASREGTGSRETDAQYF. As DNA, the CDR3 is TGTGCCAGCAGAGAAGGAACAGGGTCCCGAGAGACAGATGCGCAGTATTTT.

This clonotype was picked up many times. The rearrangement links TRBV20-1 to TRBJ2-3, with D tentatively TRBD2 (5 bases). The CDR3 contains 11 residues. V was pared by 5 bases and J by 6 bases, with 9 bases between. Germline-derived CDR1 and CDR2 are DFQATT and SNEGSKA (reference sequence). For the CDR3, the DNA is TGCAGTGCTCCCTTAGCGGATACGCAGTATTTT. Translated, it gives CSAPLADTQYF.

This clonotype was seen repeatedly, ten times or more. The chain recombines TRBV27 with TRBJ2-3; D not certain. This CDR3 is 13 amino acids long. Trimming pared 5 bases from V and 0 bases from J, leaving 6 bases between. Germline CDR1 and CDR2: MNHEY and SMNVEV (reference sequence). As DNA, the CDR3 is TGTGCCAGCAGTCGGGCTAGCACAGATACGCAGTATTTT. Amino acids: CASSRASTDTQYF.

This clonotype was counted ten times or more. This chain links TRBV9 with TRBJ2-1, with 10 bases identical to TRBD2. CDR1 SGDLS and CDR2 YYNGEE come from the germline V gene. CDR3 length: 15 amino acids. With 3 bases clipped from V and 2 bases from J, the junction kept 2 bases outside the gene matches. The CDR3 coding sequence is TGTGCCAGCAGCGCTAGCGGGAGCACCTACAATGAGCAGTTCTTC. Translation gives CASSASGSTYNEQFF.

This clonotype was recorded at least ten times. The gene calls are TRBV13 and TRBJ2-2; 7 bases match TRBD1. J was trimmed by 4 bases and V by 1 base; bases with no gene match: 3. The CDR3 covers 15 residues. Germline lookup yields CDR1 PRHDT and CDR2 FYEKMQ (reference sequence). CDR3 coding DNA: TGTGCCAGCAGCTTAGCCAGGGGGTTCACCGGGGAGCTGTTTTTT. Its protein is CASSLARGFTGELFF. Full variable domain (remainder filled in from reference TRBV13 and TRBJ2-2): AAGVIQSPRHLIKEKRETATLKCYPIPRHDTVYWYQQGPGQDPQFLISFYEKMQSDKGSIPDRFSAQQFSDYHSELNMSSLELGDSALYFCASSLARGFTGELFFGEGSRLTVL.

This clonotype was counted ten times or more. In DNA, the CDR3 is TGTGCCAGCACGGAGACAGGAGATAGCAATCAGCCCCAGCATTTT. It codes for CASTETGDSNQPQHF. The rearrangement uses TRBV6-1 and TRBJ1-5, with D perhaps matching TRBD1 (6 bases). CDR3 size: 15 residues. CDR1 is MNHNS and CDR2 is SASEGT in the germline V gene. Trimming removed 7 bases from V and 0 bases from J, with 13 bases in between.

There are many counts of this clonotype. The V call is TRBV7-6, the J call TRBJ2-1; 8 bases are a match to TRBD2. This CDR3 is built from 15 residues. Germline lookup yields CDR1 SGHVS and CDR2 FNYEAQ. The junction had 7 bases not matched to a gene; V was cut back by 5 bases and J by 4 bases. CDR3 residues: CASSNEAGDYNEQFF. Here the CDR3 DNA reads TGTGCCAGCAGCAATGAAGCGGGAGATTACAATGAGCAGTTCTTC.